The present entry profiles one T cell receptor (beta chain) with its context. A multiplex PCR was run with 60 Vbeta primers and 13 Jbeta primers. Libraries were prepared by immunoSEQ multiplex PCR; TCRdb keeps only in-frame clonotypes and omits some of them. Among 150,000 or so clones listed, roughly 84% were seen once. The sample originates from a study of cytomegalovirus exposure and HLA in healthy donors. The clonotype was recovered from a man between 50 and 59 years old in good health and CMV-seropositive. The specimen was PBMCs.

The CDR3 bases are TGTGCCAGCTCACCTGGCAGGGCCGAGCAGTACTTC. This gives the protein CASSPGRAEQYF. The chain joins TRBV18 to TRBJ2-7, with D tentatively TRBD1 (5 bases). The CDR3 loop spans 12 amino acids. The germline V and J ends were trimmed by 3 bases and 6 bases, with 9 bases remaining between them. From germline, CDR1 is KGHSH and CDR2 LQKENI.